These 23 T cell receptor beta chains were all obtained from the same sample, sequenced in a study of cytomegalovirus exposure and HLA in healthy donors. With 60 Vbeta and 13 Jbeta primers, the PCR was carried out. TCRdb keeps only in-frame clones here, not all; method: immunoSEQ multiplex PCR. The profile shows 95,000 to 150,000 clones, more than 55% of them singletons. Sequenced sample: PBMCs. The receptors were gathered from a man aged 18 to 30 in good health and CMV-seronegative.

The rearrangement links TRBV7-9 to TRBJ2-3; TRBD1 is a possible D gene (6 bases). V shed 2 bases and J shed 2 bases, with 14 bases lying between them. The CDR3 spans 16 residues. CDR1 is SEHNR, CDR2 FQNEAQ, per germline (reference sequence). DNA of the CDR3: TGTGCCAGCAGCTTAACTGTCCCAGGGGCCACAGATACGCAGTATTTT. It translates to CASSLTVPGATDTQYF.

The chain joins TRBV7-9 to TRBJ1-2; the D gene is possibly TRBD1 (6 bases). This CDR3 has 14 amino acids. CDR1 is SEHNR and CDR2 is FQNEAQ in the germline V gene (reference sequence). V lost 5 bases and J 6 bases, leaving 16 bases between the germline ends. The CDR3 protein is CASSTHRDIDGYTF. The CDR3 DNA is TGTGCCAGCAGCACCCACCGGGACATCGATGGCTACACCTTC.

The CDR3: CASSLEMTAYQPQHF. The CDR3 nucleotides are TGTGCCAGCAGCTTAGAAATGACAGCTTATCAGCCCCAGCATTTT. This chain links TRBV7-8 with TRBJ1-5; TRBD1 is a possible D gene (5 bases). The CDR3 is 15 amino acids. Germline lookup yields CDR1 SGHVS and CDR2 FQNEAQ. Trimming removed 1 base at V and 5 bases at J, with 12 bases between. The entire variable domain, with the rest obtained from reference TRBV7-8 and TRBJ1-5, is as follows: GAGVSQSPRYKVAKRGQDVALRCDPISGHVSLFWYQQALGQGPEFLTYFQNEAQLDKSGLPSDRFFAERPEGSVSTLKIQRTQQEDSAVYLCASSLEMTAYQPQHFGDGTRLSIL.

CDR3 coding DNA: TGTGCCAGCAGCAAAGCGCGGGGGATCACAGATACGCAGTATTTT. Its translation: CASSKARGITDTQYF. This chain uses TRBV21-1 with TRBJ2-3; the DNA was not used to check the table's D call, TRBD2. TRBV21-1 is a listed pseudogene. The CDR3 spans 15 residues.

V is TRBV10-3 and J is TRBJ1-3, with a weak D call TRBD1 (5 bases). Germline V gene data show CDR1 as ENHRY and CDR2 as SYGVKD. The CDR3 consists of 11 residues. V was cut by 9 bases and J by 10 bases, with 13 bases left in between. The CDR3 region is CAIETGGTIYF. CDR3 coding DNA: TGTGCCATTGAAACCGGGGGGACCATATATTTT.

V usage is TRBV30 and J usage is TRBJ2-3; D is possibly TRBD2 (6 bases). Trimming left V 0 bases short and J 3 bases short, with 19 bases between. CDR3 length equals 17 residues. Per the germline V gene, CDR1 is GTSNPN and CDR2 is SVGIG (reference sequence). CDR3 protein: CAWSVQSPGDGTDTQYF. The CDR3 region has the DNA TGTGCCTGGAGTGTACAGTCTCCGGGGGACGGGACAGATACGCAGTATTTT.

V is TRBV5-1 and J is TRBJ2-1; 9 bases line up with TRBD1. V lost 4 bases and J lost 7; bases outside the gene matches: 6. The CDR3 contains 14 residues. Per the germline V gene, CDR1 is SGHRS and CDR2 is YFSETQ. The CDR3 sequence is CASSTGQGGNEQFF. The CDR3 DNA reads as TGCGCCAGCAGCACGGGACAGGGAGGGAATGAGCAGTTCTTC.

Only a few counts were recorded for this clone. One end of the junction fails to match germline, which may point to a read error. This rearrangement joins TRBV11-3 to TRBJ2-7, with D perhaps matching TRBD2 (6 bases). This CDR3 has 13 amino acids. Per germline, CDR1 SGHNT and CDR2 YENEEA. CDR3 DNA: TGTGCCAGCAGCTTAGCCCCCGCGGGACCTTATTTCTTC. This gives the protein CASSLAPAGPYFF.

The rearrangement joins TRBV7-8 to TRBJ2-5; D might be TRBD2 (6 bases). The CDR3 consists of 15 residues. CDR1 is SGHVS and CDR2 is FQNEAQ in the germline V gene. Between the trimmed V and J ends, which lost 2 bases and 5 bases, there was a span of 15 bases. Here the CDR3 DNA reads TGTGCCAGCAGCTTATCTACTACAGGAGGGGAGACCCAGTACTTC. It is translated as CASSLSTTGGETQYF.

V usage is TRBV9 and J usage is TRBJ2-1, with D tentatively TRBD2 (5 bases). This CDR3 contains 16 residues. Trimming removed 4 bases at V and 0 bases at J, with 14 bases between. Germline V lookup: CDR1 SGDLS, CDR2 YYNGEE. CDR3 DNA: TGTGCCAGCAGCCCGATGGACGGGGTCTCCTACAATGAGCAGTTCTTC. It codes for CASSPMDGVSYNEQFF.

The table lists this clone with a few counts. CDR3 in amino acids: CASSGHQNYGYTF. The CDR3 DNA follows: TGTGCCAGCTCGGGACACCAAAACTATGGCTACACCTTC. The rearrangement uses TRBV6-5 and TRBJ1-2; D might be TRBD1 (6 bases). Trimming took 8 bases from V and 2 from J, leaving 12 bases between them. Germline assignment: CDR1 MNHEY and CDR2 SVGAGI. This CDR3 region has 13 residues.

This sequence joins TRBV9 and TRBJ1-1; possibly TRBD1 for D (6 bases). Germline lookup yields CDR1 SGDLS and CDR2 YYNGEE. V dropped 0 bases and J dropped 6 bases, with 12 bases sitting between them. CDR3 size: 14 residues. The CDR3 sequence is CASSVGLGGPEAFF. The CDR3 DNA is TGTGCCAGCAGCGTAGGGTTGGGGGGGCCTGAAGCTTTCTTT.

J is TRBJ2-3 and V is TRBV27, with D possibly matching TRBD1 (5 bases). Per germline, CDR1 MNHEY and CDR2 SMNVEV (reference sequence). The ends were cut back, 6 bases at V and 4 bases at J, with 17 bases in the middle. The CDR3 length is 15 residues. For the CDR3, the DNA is TGTGCCAGCAGGGGCAGGGTCTATGTGCCAGATACGCAGTATTTT. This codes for CASRGRVYVPDTQYF.

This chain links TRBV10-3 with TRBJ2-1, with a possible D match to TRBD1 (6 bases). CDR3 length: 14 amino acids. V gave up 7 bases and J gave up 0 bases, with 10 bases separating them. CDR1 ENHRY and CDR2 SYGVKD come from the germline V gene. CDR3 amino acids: CAIKDSNSYNEQFF. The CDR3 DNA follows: TGTGCCATCAAGGACAGTAACTCCTACAATGAGCAGTTCTTC.

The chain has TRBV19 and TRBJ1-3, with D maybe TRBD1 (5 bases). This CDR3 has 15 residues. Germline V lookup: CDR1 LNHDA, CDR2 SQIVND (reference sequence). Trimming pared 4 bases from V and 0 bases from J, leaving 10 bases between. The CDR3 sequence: CASSKRGRSGNTIYF. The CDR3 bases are TGTGCCAGTAGTAAGCGGGGACGCTCTGGAAACACCATATATTTT.

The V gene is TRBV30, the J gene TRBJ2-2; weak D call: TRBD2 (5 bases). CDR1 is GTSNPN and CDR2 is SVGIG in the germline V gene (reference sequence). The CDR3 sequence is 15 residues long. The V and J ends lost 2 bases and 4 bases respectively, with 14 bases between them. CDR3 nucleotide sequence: TGTGCCTGGAGTTTGGTAATCGGAGGCACCGGGGAGCTGTTTTTT. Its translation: CAWSLVIGGTGELFF.

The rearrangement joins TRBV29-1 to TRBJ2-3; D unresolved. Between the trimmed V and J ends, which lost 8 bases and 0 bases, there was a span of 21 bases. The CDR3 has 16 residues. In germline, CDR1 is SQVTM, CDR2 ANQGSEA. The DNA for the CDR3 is TGCAGCCTCGCGAGACCCCGACACAAAAGCACAGATACGCAGTATTTT. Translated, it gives CSLARPRHKSTDTQYF.

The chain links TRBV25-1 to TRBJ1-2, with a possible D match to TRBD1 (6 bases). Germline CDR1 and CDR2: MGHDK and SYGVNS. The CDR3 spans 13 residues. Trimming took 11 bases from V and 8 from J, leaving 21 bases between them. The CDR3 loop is CASRGAEFSGYTF. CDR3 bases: TGTGCCTCGCGGGGGGCGGAATTTTCCGGCTACACCTTC.

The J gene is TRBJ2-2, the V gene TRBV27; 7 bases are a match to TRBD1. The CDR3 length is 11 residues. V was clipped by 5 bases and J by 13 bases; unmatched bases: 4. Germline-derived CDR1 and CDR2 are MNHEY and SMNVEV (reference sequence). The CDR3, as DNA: TGTGCCAGCAGTGATGACAGGGTGCTGTTTTTT. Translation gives CASSDDRVLFF.

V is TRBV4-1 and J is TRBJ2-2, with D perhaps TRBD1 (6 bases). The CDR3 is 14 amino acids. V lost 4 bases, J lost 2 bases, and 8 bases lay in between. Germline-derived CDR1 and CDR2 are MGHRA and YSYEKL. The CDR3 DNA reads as TGCGCCAGCAGCCGACAGGTTAACACCGGGGAGCTGTTTTTT. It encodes CASSRQVNTGELFF.

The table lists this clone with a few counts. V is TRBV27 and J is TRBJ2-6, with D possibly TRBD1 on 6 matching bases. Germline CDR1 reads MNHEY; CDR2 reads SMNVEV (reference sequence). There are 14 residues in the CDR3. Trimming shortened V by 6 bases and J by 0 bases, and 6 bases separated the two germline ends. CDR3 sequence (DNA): TGTGCCAGCAGAGGGGGCTCTGGGGCCAACGTCCTGACTTTC. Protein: CASRGGSGANVLTF.

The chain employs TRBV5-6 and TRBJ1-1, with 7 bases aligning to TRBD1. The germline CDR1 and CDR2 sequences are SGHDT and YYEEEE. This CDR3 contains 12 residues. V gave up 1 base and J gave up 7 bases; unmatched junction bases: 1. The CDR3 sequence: CASSLRDSEAFF. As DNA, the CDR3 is TGTGCCAGCAGCTTGAGGGACAGTGAAGCTTTCTTT.

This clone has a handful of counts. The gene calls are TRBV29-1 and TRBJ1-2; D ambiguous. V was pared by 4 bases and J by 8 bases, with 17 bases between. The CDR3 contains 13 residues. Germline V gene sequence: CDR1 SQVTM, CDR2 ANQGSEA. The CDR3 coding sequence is TGCAGCGTTGCAACGGCCCGGTCGGGGGGCTACACCTTC. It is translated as CSVATARSGGYTF.